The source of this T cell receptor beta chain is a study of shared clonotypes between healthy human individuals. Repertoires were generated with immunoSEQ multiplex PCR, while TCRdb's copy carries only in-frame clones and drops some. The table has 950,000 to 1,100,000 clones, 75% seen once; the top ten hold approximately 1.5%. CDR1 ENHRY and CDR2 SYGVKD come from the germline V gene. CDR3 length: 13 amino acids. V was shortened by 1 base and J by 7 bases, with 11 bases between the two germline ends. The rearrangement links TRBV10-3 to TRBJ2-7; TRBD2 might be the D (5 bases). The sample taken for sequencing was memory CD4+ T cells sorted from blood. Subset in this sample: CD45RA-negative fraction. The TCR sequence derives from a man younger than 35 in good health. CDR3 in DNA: TGTGCCATCAGTGAGTATTTAGGGAGTGAGCAGTACTTC. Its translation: CAISEYLGSEQYF.